This entry lists 27 T cell receptor beta chains sequenced from one sample in a study of response to subunit inactivated influenza vaccine. MiXCR was run by TCRdb on the RT-PCR reads, yielding one entry per CDR3 protein. The sample lists some 180,000 distinct CDR3 sequences; nearly 9.5% were seen once. The material was non-naive T cells sorted from PBMCs, obtained on the day of vaccination. Source of these receptors: a man aged 45-65 years who received an inactivated influenza vaccine.

This chain uses TRBV5-4 with TRBJ1-5, with TRBD1 matching over 10 bases. There are 13 residues in the CDR3. V lost 3 bases, J lost 8 bases, and 2 bases stayed unmatched. The germline V gene encodes CDR1 SGHNT and CDR2 YYREEE (reference sequence). The CDR3 sequence is CASSSDRGEPQHF. CDR3 sequence (DNA): TGTGCCAGCAGCTCGGACAGGGGGGAGCCCCAGCATTTT.

In this sample, this clonotype turned up a few times. The chain couples TRBV30 to TRBJ2-7, with D possibly being TRBD1 (6 bases). The CDR3 sequence is 13 residues long. Germline loops: CDR1 GTSNPN, CDR2 SVGIG (reference sequence). V shed 2 bases and J shed 3 bases, with 11 bases lying between them. This CDR3 reads CAWSWQGNYEQYF. The CDR3 DNA follows: TGTGCCTGGAGTTGGCAGGGGAACTACGAGCAGTACTTC. The whole variable domain, remainder taken from reference TRBV30 and TRBJ2-7, is SQTIHQWPATLVQPVGSPLSLECTVEGTSNPNLYWYRQAAGRGLQLLFYSVGIGQISSEVPQNLSASRPQDRQFILSSKKLLLSDSGFYLCAWSWQGNYEQYFGPGTRLTVT.

There are many counts of this clonotype. The chain links TRBV6-2 or TRBV6-3 to TRBJ2-5, with D unresolved. This CDR3 contains 15 residues. V gave up 5 bases and J gave up 3 bases, with 16 bases separating them. The germline V gene has CDR1 MNHEY and CDR2 SVGEGT. The CDR3 loop is CASSGRTPREETQYF. The CDR3 DNA reads as TGTGCCAGCAGTGGAAGGACCCCCCGGGAAGAGACCCAGTACTTC.

The chain combines TRBV3-1 with TRBJ2-2, with 9 bases that match TRBD2. Germline V lookup: CDR1 LGHDT, CDR2 YNNKEL (reference sequence). The CDR3 is 16 amino acids. Trimming at V came to 0 bases and at J to 6 bases, leaving 5 bases not matched to a gene. CDR3 residues: CASSQEGLAYAGELFF. CDR3 DNA: TGTGCCAGCAGCCAAGAGGGACTAGCTTATGCCGGGGAGCTGTTTTTT.

The CDR3 spells CARSWGVDSYEQYF. CDR3 DNA sequence: TGTGCCAGGTCCTGGGGGGTTGACTCCTACGAGCAGTACTTC. This chain uses TRBV7-9 with TRBJ2-7; weak D call: TRBD2 (6 bases). This CDR3 has 14 residues. Trimming left V 9 bases short and J 0 bases short, with 15 bases between. CDR1 is SEHNR and CDR2 is FQNEAQ in the germline V gene (reference sequence).

This clonotype has ten or more counts. This sequence joins TRBV15 and TRBJ2-5, with no clear D. V was trimmed by 0 bases and J by 2 bases, leaving 7 bases between them. The CDR3 totals 14 residues. CDR1 and CDR2 from the germline V gene are LNHNV and YYDKDF (reference sequence). CDR3 DNA: TGTGCCACCAGCAGAGACAATTGGCAAGAGACCCAGTACTTC. It translates to CATSRDNWQETQYF.

The V and J genes are TRBV18 and TRBJ2-3, with 8 nucleotides matching TRBD2. V shed 5 bases and J 2 bases; nucleotides not matched to a gene: 9. This CDR3 is 16 amino acids long. Germline V gene lookup returns CDR1 KGHSH and CDR2 LQKENI. CDR3 nucleotides: TGTGCCAGCTCAAAGGCGGGAGGCCCTTACACAGATACGCAGTATTTT. Residues: CASSKAGGPYTDTQYF.

As regards this clonotype: Since a much larger clone is just one base distant, this may be a read error. The chain combines TRBV7-2 with TRBJ2-5; no reliable D call. Trimming cost V 3 bases and J 1 base, with 15 bases left between them. The V gene's germline CDR1 is SGHTA and CDR2 FQGNSA. The CDR3 runs 16 residues. CDR3 in amino acids: CASSFPLGETQETQYF. The CDR3 DNA is TGTGCCAGCAGCTTTCCCCTTGGCGAGACCCAAGAGACCCAGTACTTC.

The table lists this clonotype with a few counts. The V gene is TRBV20-1, the J gene TRBJ2-7; D may be TRBD2 (6 bases). Looked up from germline, CDR1 is DFQATT and CDR2 is SNEGSKA (reference sequence). The CDR3 length is 12 residues. The V and J ends lost 3 bases and 2 bases respectively, with 8 bases between them. CDR3 nucleotide sequence: TGCAGTGCTAGGGGACTCGCCTACGAGCAGTACTTC. It specifies CSARGLAYEQYF.

The V gene is TRBV12-3 or TRBV12-4, the J gene TRBJ2-1, with 13 bases fitting TRBD2. The CDR3 is made up of 16 amino acids. The trim removed 6 bases at V and 6 bases at J, leaving 8 bases unmatched. For the CDR3, the DNA is TGTGCCAGCAGCACACACGGGACTAGCGGGGCCAATGAGCAGTTCTTC. Translated, it gives CASSTHGTSGANEQFF.

This clonotype was detected only a few times. The chain uses TRBV20-1 and TRBJ1-1; the D gene is possibly TRBD1 (5 bases). V dropped 0 bases and J dropped 0 bases, with 8 bases sitting between them. From germline, CDR1 is DFQATT and CDR2 SNEGSKA (reference sequence). The CDR3 has 14 amino acids. In DNA form, the CDR3 reads TGCAGTGCTAGAGAGATGGGGGTGAACACTGAAGCTTTCTTT. This encodes CSAREMGVNTEAFF.

The table lists this clonotype with many counts. This chain joins TRBV4-2 and TRBJ2-3; 10 nucleotides line up with TRBD1. CDR1 is LGHNA, CDR2 YNFKEQ, per germline. J was trimmed by 3 bases and V by 4 bases; bases with no gene match: 4. The CDR3 totals 15 residues. The CDR3 nucleotides read TGTGCCAGCAGCCGGGACAGGGGAGGAACAGATACGCAGTATTTT. It encodes CASSRDRGGTDTQYF.

This clonotype was found a few times. The chain joins TRBV20-1 to TRBJ2-5, with TRBD1 matching over 7 bases. The V gene's germline CDR1 is DFQATT and CDR2 SNEGSKA (reference sequence). Trimming took 3 bases from V and 4 from J; bases not matched to a gene: 11. This CDR3 has 15 residues. The CDR3 sequence is CSARAPTGIGETQYF. CDR3 DNA sequence: TGCAGTGCTAGGGCGCCGACAGGGATTGGAGAGACCCAGTACTTC.

This clonotype was recorded many times. DNA of the CDR3: TGTGCCAGCAGTGGAGGAGACAGCCTAAATGAAAAACTGTTTTTT. It codes for CASSGGDSLNEKLFF. This rearrangement joins TRBV2 to TRBJ1-4; possibly TRBD1 for D (5 bases). This CDR3 comprises 15 residues. V lost 4 bases and J lost 5, with 14 bases in between. CDR1 is SNHLY and CDR2 is FYNNEI in the germline V gene. The full variable domain, with the rest looked up from reference TRBV2 and TRBJ1-4, is EPEVTQTPSHQVTQMGQEVILRCVPISNHLYFYWYRQILGQKVEFLVSFYNNEISEKSEIFDDQFSVERPDGSNFTLKIRSTKLEDSAMYFCASSGGDSLNEKLFFGSGTQLSVL.

This clonotype came up a few times. The V call is TRBV2, the J call TRBJ2-1; D is ambiguous. CDR1 and CDR2 from the germline V gene are SNHLY and FYNNEI. This CDR3 contains 13 residues. With 5 bases removed from V and 3 bases from J, the gap between germline ends came to 8 bases. CDR3 amino acids: CASSPEYYNEQFF. As DNA, the CDR3 is TGTGCCAGCAGTCCCGAATACTACAATGAGCAGTTCTTC. Full variable domain (outside the CDR3, taken from reference TRBV2 and TRBJ2-1): EPEVTQTPSHQVTQMGQEVILRCVPISNHLYFYWYRQILGQKVEFLVSFYNNEISEKSEIFDDQFSVERPDGSNFTLKIRSTKLEDSAMYFCASSPEYYNEQFFGPGTRLTVL.

This clonotype was seen at least ten times. The chain has TRBV30 and TRBJ1-5; D may be TRBD1 (6 bases). The CDR3 extends over 17 amino acids. Trimming cost V 0 bases and J 2 bases, with 17 bases left between them. Per the germline V gene, CDR1 is GTSNPN and CDR2 is SVGIG (reference sequence). The CDR3 region has the DNA TGTGCCTGGAGTGTAGGCCGGACAGCCCGGGGCAATCAGCCCCAGCATTTT. Translated: CAWSVGRTARGNQPQHF. Variable domain in full (rest from reference TRBV30 and TRBJ1-5): SQTIHQWPATLVQPVGSPLSLECTVEGTSNPNLYWYRQAAGRGLQLLFYSVGIGQISSEVPQNLSASRPQDRQFILSSKKLLLSDSGFYLCAWSVGRTARGNQPQHFGDGTRLSIL.

This clonotype was recorded at least ten times. J is TRBJ2-7 and V is TRBV29-1; 8 nucleotides line up with TRBD2. The V and J ends lost 5 bases and 6 bases, in that order; junction bases with no gene match: 15. This CDR3 spans 15 amino acids. CDR1 SQVTM and CDR2 ANQGSEA come from the germline V gene. CDR3 nucleotide sequence: TGCAGCGTTCGGGGGGGGCGGGAGTCCCCGTCCGAGCAGTACTTC. Residues: CSVRGGRESPSEQYF.

The chain combines TRBV27 with TRBJ2-1, with D tentatively TRBD1 or TRBD2 (6 bases each). Germline V gives CDR1 MNHEY, CDR2 SMNVEV (reference sequence). Trimming removed 10 bases from V and 7 bases from J, with 11 bases in between. This CDR3 region has 11 residues. The chain's CDR3 is CATRGGNEQFF. The DNA for the CDR3 is TGTGCCACCAGAGGGGGGAATGAGCAGTTCTTC.

In this sample, this clonotype turned up a few times. This sequence joins TRBV30 and TRBJ1-1; TRBD1 aligns across 9 bases. The germline gives CDR1 GTSNPN, CDR2 SVGIG (reference sequence). Losses at the gene ends were 1 base for V and 12 bases for J; bases not matched to a gene: 6. The CDR3 sequence is 12 residues long. For the CDR3, the DNA is TGTGCCTGGAGTGCGGGACAGGGACGGACTTTCTTT. Protein: CAWSAGQGRTFF.

The table lists this clonotype with a few counts. The chain has TRBV29-1 and TRBJ1-1, with D possibly TRBD1 on 5 matching bases. The V gene lost 4 bases and the J gene lost 5 bases, with 8 bases spanning the gap. The germline CDR1 and CDR2 sequences are SQVTM and ANQGSEA. The CDR3 runs 11 residues. Written as DNA, the CDR3 is TGCAGCGTTGTCGGGGGAACTGAAGCTTTCTTT. Translated, it gives CSVVGGTEAFF. Full variable domain (outside the CDR3, taken from reference TRBV29-1 and TRBJ1-1): SAVISQKPSRDICQRGTSLTIQCQVDSQVTMMFWYRQQPGQSLTLIATANQGSEATYESGFVIDKFPISRPNLTFSTLTVSNMSPEDSSIYLCSVVGGTEAFFGQGTRLTVV.

The rearrangement joins TRBV5-1 to TRBJ1-1; the match to TRBD1 covers 12 bases. Germline CDR1 and CDR2: SGHRS and YFSETQ. The length of the CDR3 is 17 residues. Germline trimming cut 1 base from V and 7 bases from J; bases unmatched to any gene: 11. The CDR3 DNA reads TGCGCCAGCAGCTTGTACGGGACAGGGGGCGACGAAGGTGAAGCTTTCTTT. Translated, it gives CASSLYGTGGDEGEAFF.

The V call is TRBV30, the J call TRBJ2-1, with D perhaps TRBD1 or TRBD2 (5 bases each). V lost 2 bases and J 8 bases, leaving 10 bases between the germline ends. CDR3 size: 12 residues. Germline assignment: CDR1 GTSNPN and CDR2 SVGIG (reference sequence). CDR3 coding DNA: TGTGCCTGGAGTCCGCAGGGAGATGAGCAGTTCTTC. This codes for CAWSPQGDEQFF. The complete variable domain, with remaining parts taken from reference TRBV30 and TRBJ2-1, reads SQTIHQWPATLVQPVGSPLSLECTVEGTSNPNLYWYRQAAGRGLQLLFYSVGIGQISSEVPQNLSASRPQDRQFILSSKKLLLSDSGFYLCAWSPQGDEQFFGPGTRLTVL.

This chain connects TRBV3-1 to TRBJ2-6; 9 positions match TRBD2. Germline V gene data show CDR1 as LGHDT and CDR2 as YNNKEL (reference sequence). V was clipped by 2 bases and J by 3 bases; unmatched bases: 8. The CDR3 is made up of 18 amino acids. In nucleotides, the CDR3 is TGTGCCAGCAGCCAATCCGACGCGGGGGGGCTTGGGGCCAACGTCCTGACTTTC. It specifies CASSQSDAGGLGANVLTF.

This rearrangement joins TRBV11-2 to TRBJ2-1; 11 nucleotides align to TRBD2. The CDR3 sequence is 20 residues long. The V and J ends lost 2 bases and 7 bases, in that order; junction bases with no gene match: 19. Germline CDR1 SGHAT, CDR2 FQNNGV. CDR3 residues: CASSLLATILTSGMGNEQFF. CDR3 coding DNA: TGTGCCAGCAGCTTATTGGCTACAATTTTGACTAGCGGGATGGGTAATGAGCAGTTCTTC. Together with reference TRBV11-2 and TRBJ2-1, the CDR3 gives the full variable domain: EAGVAQSPRYKIIEKRQSVAFWCNPISGHATLYWYQQILGQGPKLLIQFQNNGVVDDSQLPKDRFSAERLKGVDSTLKIQPAKLEDSAVYLCASSLLATILTSGMGNEQFFGPGTRLTVL.

This clonotype was counted many times. The chain recombines TRBV28 with TRBJ2-7; 8 nucleotides align to TRBD2. V lost 3 bases, J lost 3 bases, and 7 bases stayed unmatched. The V gene's germline CDR1 is MDHEN and CDR2 SYDVKM. The length of the CDR3 is 15 residues. CDR3 in amino acids: CASSFDLRGDYEQYF. As DNA, the CDR3 is TGTGCCAGCAGTTTCGATCTGCGGGGGGACTACGAGCAGTACTTC. The full variable domain, in which reference TRBV28 and TRBJ2-7 provide the parts outside the CDR3, is DVKVTQSSRYLVKRTGEKVFLECVQDMDHENMFWYRQDPGLGLRLIYFSYDVKMKEKGDIPEGYSVSREKKERFSLILESASTNQTSMYLCASSFDLRGDYEQYFGPGTRLTVT.

The J gene is TRBJ1-6, the V gene TRBV7-9; D uncertain. The germline V and J ends were trimmed by 10 bases and 0 bases, with 13 bases remaining between them. The CDR3 length is 15 residues. Germline values: CDR1 SEHNR, CDR2 FQNEAQ (reference sequence). The CDR3 here is CAIREESSYNSPLHF. CDR3 nucleotide sequence: TGTGCCATCAGAGAGGAGAGCTCCTATAATTCACCCCTCCACTTT.

In DNA form, the CDR3 reads TGTGCCAGCAGCATAGGCGGGAGCACAGATACGCAGTATTTT. Encoded protein: CASSIGGSTDTQYF. The chain employs TRBV7-3 and TRBJ2-3; D possibly corresponds to TRBD2 (5 bases). The CDR3 contains 14 residues. V lost 5 bases, J lost 0 bases, and 9 bases lay in between. From germline, CDR1 is SGHTA and CDR2 FQGTGA. Supplemented by reference TRBV7-3 and TRBJ2-3, the full variable domain reads GAGVSQTPSNKVTEKGKYVELRCDPISGHTALYWYRQSLGQGPEFLIYFQGTGAADDSGLPNDRFFAVRPEGSVSTLKIQRTERGDSAVYLCASSIGGSTDTQYFGPGTRLTVL.